Each of the 6 T cell receptor beta chains below was sequenced from the same sample in a study of blood T cell repertoires in COVID-19. Clones were read by immunoSEQ multiplex PCR, and TCRdb kept only the in-frame ones, dropping some. The sample has approximately 160,000 clones, 75% to 90% seen once. Material: peripheral blood. The receptors stem from a human donor in a cohort sampled during active COVID-19.

CDR3 residues: CASSPGRGETQYF. Written as DNA, the CDR3 is TGTGCCAGCTCACCGGGGAGGGGAGAGACCCAGTACTTC. The rearrangement uses TRBV18 and TRBJ2-5; 7 positions match TRBD2. The CDR3 runs 13 residues. The V segment lost 3 bases and the J segment 4 bases; nucleotides outside the gene matches: 2. The germline gives CDR1 KGHSH, CDR2 LQKENI.

The rearrangement joins TRBV7-6 to TRBJ2-2; D is possibly TRBD2 (5 bases). Per germline, CDR1 SGHVS and CDR2 FNYEAQ. The CDR3 covers 16 residues. The V and J ends lost 1 base and 0 bases respectively, with 9 bases between them. In nucleotides, the CDR3 is TGTGCCAGCAGCTTAGGGCGGGCGGCGAACACCGGGGAGCTGTTTTTT. It is translated as CASSLGRAANTGELFF.

This clone appeared a few times. The gene calls are TRBV5-5 and TRBJ1-6, with D possibly TRBD1 on 5 matching bases. The CDR3 runs to 17 residues. Germline CDR1 reads SGHKS; CDR2 reads YYEKEE (reference sequence). V was cut by 4 bases and J by 3 bases, with 17 bases left in between. The CDR3 region has the DNA TGTGCCAGCAGCACCCCGGCGGGGGAGGGCTATAATTCACCCCTCCACTTT. Its translation: CASSTPAGEGYNSPLHF.

This chain links TRBV5-6 with TRBJ1-3; possible D gene TRBD1, 6 bases. V shed 4 bases and J shed 4 bases, with 15 bases lying between them. In germline, CDR1 is SGHDT, CDR2 YYEEEE. The CDR3 length is 15 residues. CDR3 region: CASSPYATGGNTIYF. The CDR3 nucleotides read TGTGCCAGCAGCCCCTACGCCACAGGGGGAAACACCATATATTTT.

This sequence joins TRBV4-1 and TRBJ2-2; 7 nucleotides match TRBD1. The CDR3 runs 14 residues. Per germline, CDR1 MGHRA and CDR2 YSYEKL. The trim removed 4 bases at V and 6 bases at J, leaving 5 bases unmatched. Here the CDR3 reads CASSPGQMAGELFF. CDR3 nucleotide sequence: TGCGCCAGCAGCCCGGGACAGATGGCCGGGGAGCTGTTTTTT.

DNA of the CDR3: TGTGCCAGCGAGTTATCCGACTCTGGAAACACCATATATTTT. It is translated as CASELSDSGNTIYF. The chain has TRBV19 and TRBJ1-3, with D hard to call. The CDR3 loop spans 14 amino acids. Germline V gene sequence: CDR1 LNHDA, CDR2 SQIVND (reference sequence). V lost 9 bases, J lost 0 bases, and 12 bases lay in between.